Reported below is one T cell receptor (beta chain). The data were taken from a study of blood T cell repertoires in COVID-19. Study overall: Sites across the United States, Italy and Spain contributed samples from acute and convalescent COVID-19. T cells, B-cell-depleted T cells, or PBMCs provided the cDNA or gDNA that served as material.

The length of the CDR3 is 15 residues. The V gene end was trimmed by 1 base and the J gene end by 6 bases; junction bases not matched to a gene: 5. CDR1 MDHEN and CDR2 SYDVKM come from the germline V gene. As processed by the authors: Amplifying reference gene primers gave estimates of nucleated cell counts. Assay used: immunoSEQ multiplex PCR; TCRdb lists only in-frame clones, some missing. V, J and clone size reflect that table, while D and trimming were determined from the DNA. The table records around 300,000 clones, approximately 80% of them present only once. The TCR sequence derives from a woman between 50 and 59 years old with active or convalescent COVID-19. V is TRBV28 and J is TRBJ1-5, with 8 bases fitting TRBD1. The specimen was peripheral blood. In DNA, the CDR3 is TGTGCCAGCAGTTTATCGGACAGGGAAACTCAGCCCCAGCATTTT. Encoded protein: CASSLSDRETQPQHF.